This T cell receptor beta chain comes out of a study of T cell responses to AZD1222 COVID-19 vaccine. The study's findings and limits: Spike-specific TCR repertoires showed rising breadth and depth after two AZD1222 doses.

Remarks on this clone: The antigen remains undetermined.

Here immunoSEQ multiplex PCR was the method, and the copy in TCRdb shows in-frame clones only, minus some. The table includes 110,000 or so clones, approximately 88% detected once. V dropped 2 bases and J dropped 0 bases, with 10 bases sitting between them. This CDR3 is built from 15 residues. Germline CDR1 reads MDHEN; CDR2 reads SYDVKM. Sequenced here: peripheral blood, sampled 28 days after the second AZD1222 dose. The chain is built from TRBV28 and TRBJ1-1; D gene uncertain. The clonotype was recovered from an adult who received the AZD1222 COVID-19 vaccine. The CDR3 DNA reads as TGTGCCAGCAGTTTAAGCCGGGGAATGAACACTGAAGCTTTCTTT. This sequence encodes CASSLSRGMNTEAFF. Full variable domain (remainder filled in from reference TRBV28 and TRBJ1-1): DVKVTQSSRYLVKRTGEKVFLECVQDMDHENMFWYRQDPGLGLRLIYFSYDVKMKEKGDIPEGYSVSREKKERFSLILESASTNQTSMYLCASSLSRGMNTEAFFGQGTRLTVV.